The rows below give T cell receptor beta chains drawn from one sample of a study of regulatory T cells in long-lasting Graves disease. TCRdb ran MiXCR on the multiplex PCR reads and lists one entry per CDR3 protein. The sample includes some 470,000 distinct CDR3 sequences, 20% to 25% of them seen just once. Sequencing was performed on peripheral blood mononuclear cells (PBMCs), taken when the disease was refractory, from a patient treated with antithyroid drugs. These receptors originate from a female donor with Graves disease. CDR3s include the opening cysteine and the closing phenylalanine or tryptophan. Each record gives: V gene, CDR3 protein.

V gene: TRBV19; CDR3 protein: CASSPLLGGNTGELFF
V gene: TRBV28; CDR3 protein: CASSPPTSGLYEQYF
V gene: TRBV5-1; CDR3 protein: CASAPNRGSSGYTF
V gene: TRBV9; CDR3 protein: CASSAGTGENSPLHF
V gene: TRBV9; CDR3 protein: CASSVGREGPYEQYF
V gene: TRBV11-2; CDR3 protein: CASSLAGTGNNEQFF
V gene: TRBV3-1; CDR3 protein: CASSQYRDSHYGYTF
V gene: TRBV3-1; CDR3 protein: CASSQGDSLSSYEQYF
V gene: TRBV11-2; CDR3 protein: CASSIYRDTNTGELFF
V gene: TRBV20-1; CDR3 protein: CSAQRGNGPYEQYF
V gene: TRBV27; CDR3 protein: CASSSRTRLGTLAGYGYTF
V gene: TRBV18; CDR3 protein: CASSINSGDGYTF
V gene: TRBV25-1; CDR3 protein: CASSEGGRNTGELFF
V gene: TRBV5-1; CDR3 protein: CASNAGTSSGNTIYF
V gene: TRBV6-1; CDR3 protein: CASSRPRGQGNQPQHF
V gene: TRBV12-3/TRBV12-4; CDR3 protein: CASSFISYGGAQETQYF
V gene: TRBV7-3; CDR3 protein: CASSLMTQETQYF
V gene: TRBV3-1; CDR3 protein: CASSQEGRGSGELFF
V gene: TRBV19; CDR3 protein: CASSTINQGKSYEQYF
V gene: TRBV20-1; CDR3 protein: CSARDLGSHYGYTF
V gene: TRBV19; CDR3 protein: CASSQDRTYGYTF
V gene: TRBV29-1; CDR3 protein: CSAEATTRGTQYF
V gene: TRBV19; CDR3 protein: CASSDGQGREYGYTF
V gene: TRBV7-8; CDR3 protein: CASSLTEYGYTF
V gene: TRBV27; CDR3 protein: CASSSPRQGNDYEQYF
V gene: TRBV7-9; CDR3 protein: CASSLGGQGVHEQYF
V gene: TRBV12-3/TRBV12-4; CDR3 protein: CASSFLGTGNTGEPFF
V gene: TRBV19; CDR3 protein: CASRTGWTDRKTTEAFF
V gene: TRBV20-1; CDR3 protein: CSARDGEVYEQYF
V gene: TRBV3-1; CDR3 protein: CASSQAGSNTGELFF
V gene: TRBV14; CDR3 protein: CASSRYGGPYNEQFF
V gene: TRBV12-3/TRBV12-4; CDR3 protein: CASTQSWALNTEAFF
V gene: TRBV29-1; CDR3 protein: CSVAGTTTYEQYF
V gene: TRBV7-9; CDR3 protein: CASSFLEGYTF
V gene: TRBV9; CDR3 protein: CASSGSRTGHNSPLHF
V gene: TRBV5-1; CDR3 protein: CASSIAQDPEGYTF
V gene: TRBV20-1; CDR3 protein: CSASRDSYGYTF
V gene: TRBV4-2; CDR3 protein: CASSQPPGTSGRISSYEQYF